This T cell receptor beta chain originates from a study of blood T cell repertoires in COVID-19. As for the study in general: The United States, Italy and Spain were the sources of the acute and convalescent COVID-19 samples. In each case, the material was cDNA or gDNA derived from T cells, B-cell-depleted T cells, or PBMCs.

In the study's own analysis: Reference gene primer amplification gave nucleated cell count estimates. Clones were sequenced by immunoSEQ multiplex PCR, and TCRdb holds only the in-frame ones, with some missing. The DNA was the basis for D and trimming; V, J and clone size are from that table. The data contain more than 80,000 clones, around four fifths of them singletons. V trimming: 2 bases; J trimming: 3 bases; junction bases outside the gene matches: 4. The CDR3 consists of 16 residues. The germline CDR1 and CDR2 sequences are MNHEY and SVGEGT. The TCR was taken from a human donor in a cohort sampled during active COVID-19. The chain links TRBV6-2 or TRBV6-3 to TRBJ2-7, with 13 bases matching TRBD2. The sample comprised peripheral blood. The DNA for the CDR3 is TGTGCCAGCAGTTACGTCGGACTAGCGGGAGACTACGAGCAGTACTTC. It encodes CASSYVGLAGDYEQYF.